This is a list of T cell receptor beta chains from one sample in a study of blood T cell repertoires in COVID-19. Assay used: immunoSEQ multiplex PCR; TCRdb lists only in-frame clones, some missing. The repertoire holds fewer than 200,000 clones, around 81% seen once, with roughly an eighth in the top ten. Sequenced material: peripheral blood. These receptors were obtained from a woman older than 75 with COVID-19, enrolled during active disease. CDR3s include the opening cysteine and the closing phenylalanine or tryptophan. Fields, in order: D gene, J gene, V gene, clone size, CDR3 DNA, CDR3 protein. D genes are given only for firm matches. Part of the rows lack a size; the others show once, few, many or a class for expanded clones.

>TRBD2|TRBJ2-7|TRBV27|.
TGTGCCAGCAGTTTATTCCGGACTAGCTTGAACGAGCAGTACTTC
CASSLFRTSLNEQYF
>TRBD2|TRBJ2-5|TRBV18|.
TGTGCCAGCTCACCGCCGGGACTAGCACAAGAGACCCAGTACTTC
CASSPPGLAQETQYF
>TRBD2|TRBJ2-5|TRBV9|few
TGTGCCAGCAGCCCTCGACTAGCGGGGGGGCGGGAGACCCAGTACTTC
CASSPRLAGGRETQYF
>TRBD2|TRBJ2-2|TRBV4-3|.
TGCGCCAGCAGCCGCCTCGGGACTAGCGGGGGGGGAGCCGGGGAGCTGTTTTTT
CASSRLGTSGGGAGELFF
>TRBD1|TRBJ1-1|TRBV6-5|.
TGTGCCAGCAGTTTACGGGACAGGTCGACCACTGAAGCTTTCTTT
CASSLRDRSTTEAFF
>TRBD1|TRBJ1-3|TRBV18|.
TGTGCCAGCTCACCCAGGCAGGGACAGACGACTGGAAACACCATATATTTT
CASSPRQGQTTGNTIYF
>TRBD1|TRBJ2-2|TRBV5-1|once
TGCGCCAGCAGCTTCCGGGACAGGGATAACGGGGAGCTGTTTTTT
CASSFRDRDNGELFF
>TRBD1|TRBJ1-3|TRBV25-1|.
TGTGCCAGCAGCGAAGGGACAGGAGTCCGGAACACCATATATTTT
CASSEGTGVRNTIYF
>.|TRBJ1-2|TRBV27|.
TGTGCCAGCAGTTTCACACGGACAGATGGCTACACCTTC
CASSFTRTDGYTF
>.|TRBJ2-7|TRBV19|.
TGTGCCAGTAGTATAGAACGGGCAGGGGGGAGCTACGAGCAGTACTTC
CASSIERAGGSYEQYF
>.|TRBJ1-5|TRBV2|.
TGTGCCAGCAGTGAGAATTTAGGGGGGGATCAGCCCCAGCATTTT
CASSENLGGDQPQHF
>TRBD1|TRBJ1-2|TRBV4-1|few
TGCGCCAGCAGCCAAGAGGAGTTTGGGACAGGGGGCTACTATGGCTACACCTTC
CASSQEEFGTGGYYGYTF
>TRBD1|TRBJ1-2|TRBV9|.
TGTGCCAGCAGCGTAGGGACAGGGGGAGTGTCCGGCTATGGCTACACCTTC
CASSVGTGGVSGYGYTF
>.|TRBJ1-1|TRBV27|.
TGTGCCAGCAGTTTATCCCTCGGCACTGAAGCTTTCTTT
CASSLSLGTEAFF
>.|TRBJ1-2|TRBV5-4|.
TGTGCCAGCAGCTTCCCCACAGGTGTTGGCTATGGCTACACCTTC
CASSFPTGVGYGYTF
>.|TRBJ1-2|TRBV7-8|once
TGTGCCAGCAGCTTAGAAGATGGCAGGTTGTATGGCTACACCTTC
CASSLEDGRLYGYTF
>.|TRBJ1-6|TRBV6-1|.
TGTGCCAGCAGTGATACAGGTTATAATTCACCCCTCCACTTT
CASSDTGYNSPLHF
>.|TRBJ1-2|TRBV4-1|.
TGCGCCAGCAGCCGAGTCCCTTCGGGTGGCTACACCTTC
CASSRVPSGGYTF
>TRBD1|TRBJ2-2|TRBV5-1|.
TGCGCCAGCAGACCGGGACAGGGAACCACCGGGGAGCTGTTTTTT
CASRPGQGTTGELFF
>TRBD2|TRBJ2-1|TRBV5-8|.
TGTGCCAGCAGCTTGGCCCGACTAGCGGGAGCGTTCGATGAGCAGTTCTTC
CASSLARLAGAFDEQFF
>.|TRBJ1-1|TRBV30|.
TGTGCCTGGAGTGTCGGCGGAAACACTGAAGCTTTCTTT
CAWSVGGNTEAFF
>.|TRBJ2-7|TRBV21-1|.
TGTGCCAGCAGCAAACCGATTTCGGGGACTGACTCCTACGAGCAGTACTTC
CASSKPISGTDSYEQYF
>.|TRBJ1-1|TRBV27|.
TGTGCCAGCAGTTTAGGTCGTGGGCTCACTGAAGCTTTCTTT
CASSLGRGLTEAFF
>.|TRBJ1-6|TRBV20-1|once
TGCAGTGCTATTGAAGGGGACTGGCTTTATTCACCCCTCCACTTT
CSAIEGDWLYSPLHF
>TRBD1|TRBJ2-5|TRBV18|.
TGTGCCAGCTCCCCCTCGGACAGGAGACAAGAGACCCAGTACTTC
CASSPSDRRQETQYF
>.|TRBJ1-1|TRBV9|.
TGTGCCAGCAGCAGGGGAGGAGGTGAAGCTTTCTTT
CASSRGGGEAFF
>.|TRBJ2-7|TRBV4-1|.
TGCGCCAGCAGCCAGTGGGACGGGACAGAGCAGTACTTC
CASSQWDGTEQYF
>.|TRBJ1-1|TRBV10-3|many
TGTGCCATCAGTGAGCCTACAGGGTTGAACACTGAAGCTTTCTTT
CAISEPTGLNTEAFF
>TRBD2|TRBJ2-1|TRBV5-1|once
TGCGCCAGCAGCTTGGAAGTAGCGGGACCTTACAATGAGCAGTTCTTC
CASSLEVAGPYNEQFF
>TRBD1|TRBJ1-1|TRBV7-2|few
TGTGCCAGCAGCTTAAGACAGGGAGGCACTGAAGCTTTCTTT
CASSLRQGGTEAFF
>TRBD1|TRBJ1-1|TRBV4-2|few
TGTGCCAGCAGCCCTCGGACAGGGAGGACTGAAGCTTTCTTT
CASSPRTGRTEAFF
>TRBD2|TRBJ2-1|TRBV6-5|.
TGTGCCAGCAGTTACAGGGAGGGCCTGGGGAATGAGCAGTTCTTC
CASSYREGLGNEQFF
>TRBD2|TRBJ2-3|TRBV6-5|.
TGTGCCAGCAGGGGCCGACTAGCGGGAGATACGCAGTATTTT
CASRGRLAGDTQYF
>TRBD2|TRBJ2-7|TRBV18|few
TGTGCCAGCTCACCCCCGGCTAGCGGGGGAGCCCTATACGAGCAGTACTTC
CASSPPASGGALYEQYF
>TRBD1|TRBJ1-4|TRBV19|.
TGTGCCAGTAGTATAGCTCGACAGGGGGGTGAAAAACTGTTTTTT
CASSIARQGGEKLFF
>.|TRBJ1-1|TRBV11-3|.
TGTGCCTCCGCCAAGCGGGGGAACACTGAAGCTTTCTTT
CASAKRGNTEAFF
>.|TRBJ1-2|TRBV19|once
TGTGCCAGTACCAATGAGGGTGAGGGTAACTATGGCTACACCTTC
CASTNEGEGNYGYTF
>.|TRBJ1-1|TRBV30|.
TGTGCCTGGAGTCCTCTCCTGGCCACTGAAGCTTTCTTT
CAWSPLLATEAFF
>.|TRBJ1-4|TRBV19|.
TGTGCCAGCAGGGATCGGGCTAATGAAAAACTGTTTTTT
CASRDRANEKLFF
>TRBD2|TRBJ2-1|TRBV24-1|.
TGTGCCACCAGCGGTCGGACTAGCGGGGGGCCTCGCCAGTTCTTC
CATSGRTSGGPRQFF
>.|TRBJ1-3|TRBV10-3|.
TGTGCCATCTTTGAGCCAGGCTCTGGAAACACCATATATTTT
CAIFEPGSGNTIYF
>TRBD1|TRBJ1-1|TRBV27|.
TGTGCCAGCAGTTTGCAGGTTGACAGGGAGAACACTGAAGCTTTCTTT
CASSLQVDRENTEAFF
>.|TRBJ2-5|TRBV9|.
TGTGCCAGCAGCGTAGCTGTGGAGGGAGGAGAGACCCAGTACTTC
CASSVAVEGGETQYF
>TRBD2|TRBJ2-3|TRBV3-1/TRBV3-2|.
TGTGCCAGCAGCCCTCTAGCGGGGCAGGGTGATACGCAGTATTTT
CASSPLAGQGDTQYF
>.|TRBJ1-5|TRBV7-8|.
TGTGCCAGCAGCTCGCCCGGACGGGAATATAGCAATCAGCCCCAGCATTTT
CASSSPGREYSNQPQHF
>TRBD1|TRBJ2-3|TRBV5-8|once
TGTGCCAGCAGCTTGGGGACCGGGACAGGGGGCACAGATACGCAGTATTTT
CASSLGTGTGGTDTQYF
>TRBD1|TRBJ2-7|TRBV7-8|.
TGTGCCAGCAGCTTAGGCAGGGGGACATCCTACGAGCAGTACTTC
CASSLGRGTSYEQYF
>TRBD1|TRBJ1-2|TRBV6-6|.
TGTGCCAGCAGTTACCAAGGACAGGCCACTAACTATGGCTACACCTTC
CASSYQGQATNYGYTF
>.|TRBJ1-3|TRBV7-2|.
TGTGCCAGCAGCTTACCTAGGGGAAGAGGAAACACCATATATTTT
CASSLPRGRGNTIYF
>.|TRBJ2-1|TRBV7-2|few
TGTGCCAGCAGCTTAGCTACAGGGACCTACAATGAGCAGTTCTTC
CASSLATGTYNEQFF
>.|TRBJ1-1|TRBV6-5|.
TGTGCCAGCAGCCGGCCGTTGGGCATCGGTGAAGCTTTCTTT
CASSRPLGIGEAFF
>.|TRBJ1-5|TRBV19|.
TGTGCCAGTAGTTCCGACAGTAGCAATCAGCCCCAGCATTTT
CASSSDSSNQPQHF